This TCR beta chain derives from a study of early T cells in non-severe SARS-CoV-2 infection. Overall study context: The authors sequenced bulk RNA from unsorted whole blood, leaving chains unpaired.

Individual cDNA molecules were tagged with unique molecular identifiers, the study reported. TCRdb ran MiXCR on the 5' RACE reads and lists one entry per CDR3 protein. The data show about 40,000 distinct CDR3 sequences, with roughly 6.2% seen just once and around 7.7% held by the top ten. This clonotype was found many times. Its cognate antigen is unknown. Germline V lookup: CDR1 MNHNY, CDR2 SVGAGI (reference sequence). CDR3 length: 14 residues. Unmatched junction bases numbered 7, after V lost 8 bases and J lost 4 bases. Findings and caveats of the study: Matching results from VDJdb favored anti-spike CD8 responses, leaving private and CD4 specificities undetected.

This sample comprised whole blood, obtained at baseline. The chain has TRBV6-6 and TRBJ2-2, with 7 bases matching TRBD1. This sequence was found in an adult who was a healthcare worker with PCR-confirmed SARS-CoV-2 infection or an uninfected control (not recorded which). CDR3 coding DNA: TGTGCCAGCGGCCAGACAGGGACCACCGGGGAGCTGTTTTTT. It encodes CASGQTGTTGELFF.